This entry lists 30 T cell receptor beta chains sequenced from one sample in a study of blood T cell repertoires in COVID-19. Produced via immunoSEQ multiplex PCR; TCRdb's table is partial and in-frame only. The table records 150,000 or so clones, over 75% of them present only once. Sequencing was done on a sample of peripheral blood. These receptors came from a man aged 18 to 29 with COVID-19, enrolled during active disease.

The chain recombines TRBV19 with TRBJ1-1; a weak D match, TRBD1 (5 bases). This CDR3 is built from 13 residues. From germline, CDR1 is LNHDA and CDR2 SQIVND (reference sequence). Between the trimmed V and J ends, which lost 4 bases and 6 bases, there was a span of 12 bases. The CDR3 DNA follows: TGTGCCAGTAGTAGGGGGGGAGTCGCTGAAGCTTTCTTT. Residues: CASSRGGVAEAFF.

The J gene is TRBJ2-7, the V gene TRBV6-6; 7 bases are a match to TRBD1. V lost 5 bases and J lost 2; bases outside the gene matches: 9. The CDR3 totals 15 residues. CDR1 and CDR2 (germline): MNHNY, SVGAGI (reference sequence). The CDR3 nucleotides read TGTGCCAGCAGTAACAGGGGCCGAGGAACCTACGAGCAGTACTTC. Its protein is CASSNRGRGTYEQYF.

A note on this clone: Within the sample, other DNA sequences also encode this same CDR3. The chain couples TRBV27 to TRBJ2-1; the match to TRBD2 covers 7 bases. Trimming removed 0 bases from V and 4 bases from J; junction bases left unmatched: 3. The germline gives CDR1 MNHEY, CDR2 SMNVEV (reference sequence). This CDR3 contains 15 residues. The CDR3 reads CASSLSSGPYNEQFF. The DNA of the CDR3 is TGTGCCAGCAGTTTATCTAGCGGGCCTTACAATGAGCAGTTCTTC.

This chain uses TRBV28 with TRBJ1-1; possible D gene TRBD1, 5 bases. Germline V gene data show CDR1 as MDHEN and CDR2 as SYDVKM. V was cut by 6 bases and J by 2 bases, with 19 bases left in between. This CDR3 is 16 amino acids long. In DNA form, the CDR3 reads TGTGCCAGCAGGCCCAACCACGGGGGAATTAACACTGAAGCTTTCTTT. This encodes CASRPNHGGINTEAFF.

The chain combines TRBV7-9 with TRBJ1-2; D possibly corresponds to TRBD1 (5 bases). CDR3 size: 15 residues. Per germline, CDR1 SEHNR and CDR2 FQNEAQ (reference sequence). V lost 4 bases, J lost 6 bases, and 18 bases lay in between. CDR3 residues: CASSSGVGGSDGYTF. CDR3 DNA sequence: TGTGCCAGCAGCTCGGGGGTGGGTGGTAGCGATGGCTACACCTTC.

The rearrangement joins TRBV19 to TRBJ2-7; 10 positions match TRBD2. Looked up from germline, CDR1 is LNHDA and CDR2 is SQIVND (reference sequence). The length of the CDR3 is 16 residues. The junction had 5 bases not matched to a gene; V was cut back by 3 bases and J by 0 bases. In DNA, the CDR3 is TGTGCCAGTAGTATGGGCGCTAGCGGGAGCTCCTACGAGCAGTACTTC. It encodes CASSMGASGSSYEQYF.

This clone was detected only once. The genes are TRBV3-1 (or the pseudogene TRBV3-2) and TRBJ2-7, with TRBD2 matching 10 bases. This CDR3 has 17 residues. With V trimmed by 1 base and J by 5 bases, 11 bases remained unmatched. The germline V gene has CDR1 LGHDT and CDR2 YNNKEL (reference sequence). DNA of the CDR3: TGTGCCAGCAGCCAAGCTATCAGCGGGAGGGCCAGGAACGAGCAGTACTTC. As protein: CASSQAISGRARNEQYF.

This clone was recorded a few times. V gene TRBV20-1 combines with J gene TRBJ2-3; perhaps TRBD1 as D (7 bases). V was shortened by 3 bases and J by 5 bases, with 21 bases between the two germline ends. CDR3 size: 16 residues. Germline V CDR1 and CDR2: DFQATT, SNEGSKA (reference sequence). Here the CDR3 reads CSASDRDFQGGDTQYF. The CDR3 bases are TGCAGTGCTAGTGATAGGGACTTCCAGGGGGGAGATACGCAGTATTTT.

This sequence joins TRBV28 and TRBJ2-5; 7 nucleotides align to TRBD2. The CDR3 length is 15 residues. CDR1 and CDR2 from the germline V gene are MDHEN and SYDVKM. With V trimmed by 3 bases and J by 5 bases, 9 bases remained unmatched. The CDR3 DNA reads as TGTGCCAGCAGTTTTTCAGGGTGGCGGGGGGAGACCCAGTACTTC. Residues: CASSFSGWRGETQYF.

The J gene is TRBJ2-3, the V gene TRBV4-3, with 10 bases that match TRBD2. From germline, CDR1 is LGHNA and CDR2 YSLEER. The V and J ends lost 2 bases and 3 bases, in that order; junction bases with no gene match: 8. The CDR3 totals 17 residues. The CDR3 bases are TGCGCCAGCAGCCAACTAGCTAGCGGGAGCTCTACAGATACGCAGTATTTT. Residues: CASSQLASGSSTDTQYF.

In the case of this clone: Other DNA sequences from this sample encode an identical CDR3 as well. The chain has TRBV5-6 and TRBJ1-5; TRBD1 is a possible D gene (6 bases). The germline CDR1 and CDR2 sequences are SGHDT and YYEEEE. The CDR3 has 13 residues. V lost 1 base and J lost 4, with 6 bases in between. CDR3 coding DNA: TGTGCCAGCAGCTTGCAGGGGAATCAGCCCCAGCATTTT. Protein product: CASSLQGNQPQHF.

The J gene is TRBJ1-5, the V gene TRBV11-2; D is perhaps TRBD1 (5 bases). Trimming removed 5 bases from V and 6 bases from J, with 17 bases in between. CDR3 length: 15 residues. Per germline, CDR1 SGHAT and CDR2 FQNNGV. CDR3 residues: CASSRDSGSLQPQHF. DNA for the CDR3: TGTGCCAGCAGCCGCGACAGTGGATCTCTTCAGCCCCAGCATTTT.

The chain carries TRBV9 and TRBJ2-7; 10 nucleotides agree with TRBD2. The length of the CDR3 is 15 residues. V was pared by 2 bases and J by 5 bases, with 7 bases of the junction left unmatched. Germline V CDR1 and CDR2: SGDLS, YYNGEE. The CDR3 sequence: CASSVTSGKGHEQYF. The CDR3 DNA follows: TGTGCCAGCAGCGTTACTAGCGGGAAGGGCCACGAGCAGTACTTC. The whole variable domain, filled in from reference TRBV9 and TRBJ2-7, reads DSGVTQTPKHLITATGQRVTLRCSPRSGDLSVYWYQQSLDQGLQFLIQYYNGEERAKGNILERFSAQQFPDLHSELNLSSLELGDSALYFCASSVTSGKGHEQYFGPGTRLTVT.

The chain links TRBV10-3 to TRBJ2-3, with 8 bases fitting TRBD1. V gave up 0 bases and J gave up 2 bases; unmatched junction bases: 4. Per the germline V gene, CDR1 is ENHRY and CDR2 is SYGVKD. This CDR3 comprises 16 residues. CDR3: CAISESDRDSTDTQYF. CDR3 in DNA: TGTGCCATCAGTGAGTCGGACAGGGACTCCACAGATACGCAGTATTTT.

The chain uses TRBV18 and TRBJ2-3; 8 bases are shared with TRBD2. Germline-derived CDR1 and CDR2 are KGHSH and LQKENI. With V trimmed by 3 bases and J by 0 bases, 8 bases remained unmatched. This CDR3 is built from 17 residues. The CDR3 sequence is CASSPRTSRGSTDTQYF. CDR3 sequence (DNA): TGTGCCAGCTCACCTAGGACTAGCCGGGGTAGCACAGATACGCAGTATTTT.

The CDR3 is CAISELPGLATSTDTQYF. The CDR3 region has the DNA TGTGCCATCAGTGAGTTACCCGGACTAGCGACTAGCACAGATACGCAGTATTTT. The V call is TRBV10-3, the J call TRBJ2-3; 9 positions match TRBD2. The J segment lost 0 bases and the V segment lost 1 base, leaving 8 bases of the junction unmatched. There are 18 residues in the CDR3. Germline CDR1 ENHRY, CDR2 SYGVKD.

This chain connects TRBV10-3 to TRBJ2-1; 12 positions match TRBD2. V gave up 4 bases and J gave up 8 bases; unmatched junction bases: 6. The CDR3 runs to 15 residues. Looked up from germline, CDR1 is ENHRY and CDR2 is SYGVKD. The CDR3 sequence: CAISGSSGRADEQFF. The CDR3 region has the DNA TGTGCCATCAGTGGATCTAGCGGGAGGGCCGATGAGCAGTTCTTC.

The genes are TRBV19 and TRBJ2-7; 10 positions agree with TRBD2. Trimming removed 1 base from V and 4 bases from J; junction bases left unmatched: 1. This CDR3 has 14 residues. CDR1 and CDR2 from the germline V gene are LNHDA and SQIVND (reference sequence). CDR3 in amino acids: CASSIASGSYEQYF. CDR3 coding DNA: TGTGCCAGTAGTATAGCTAGCGGGAGTTACGAGCAGTACTTC.

The rearrangement joins TRBV13 to TRBJ2-5, with 8 bases that match TRBD1. With V trimmed by 4 bases and J by 4 bases, 8 bases remained unmatched. This CDR3 is built from 15 residues. CDR1 and CDR2 from the germline V gene are PRHDT and FYEKMQ (reference sequence). The CDR3 nucleotides are TGTGCCAGCAGCTCCCGGACAGGGACAGGAGAGACCCAGTACTTC. This translates into CASSSRTGTGETQYF.

About this clone itself: The junction differs from germline at one of its ends, possibly a read error. The V call is TRBV27, the J call TRBJ1-4; D gene uncertain. The length of the CDR3 is 14 residues. CDR1 MNHEY and CDR2 SMNVEV come from the germline V gene (reference sequence). Here the CDR3 reads CASSRVRNNEKLLF. The DNA for the CDR3 is TGTGCCAGCAGTCGGGTCCGTAATAATGAAAAACTGCTTTTT.

V and J are TRBV27 and TRBJ2-3; 9 nucleotides agree with TRBD2. Trimming removed 6 bases from V and 6 bases from J; junction bases left unmatched: 22. Looked up from germline, CDR1 is MNHEY and CDR2 is SMNVEV (reference sequence). This CDR3 region has 19 residues. CDR3 nucleotide sequence: TGTGCCAGCAGCCGCCTAGCGGGAACCGAGGTACCGGGCCCCGATACGCAGTATTTT. Its translation is CASSRLAGTEVPGPDTQYF.

This rearrangement joins TRBV29-1 to TRBJ2-7; TRBD2 aligns across 10 bases. The CDR3 spans 12 residues. Losses at the gene ends were 4 bases for V and 4 bases for J; bases not matched to a gene: 1. The germline V gene encodes CDR1 SQVTM and CDR2 ANQGSEA. The CDR3: CSVASGSYEQYF. The CDR3 DNA sequence: TGCAGCGTTGCTAGCGGGAGTTACGAGCAGTACTTC.

This chain uses TRBV28 with TRBJ1-2, with D perhaps TRBD1 (5 bases). The CDR3 loop spans 15 amino acids. Germline CDR1 reads MDHEN; CDR2 reads SYDVKM. Trimming removed 5 bases from V and 6 bases from J, with 19 bases in between. The DNA for the CDR3 is TGTGCCAGCAGTGAAATGGGCAGGGTGATCAATGGCTACACCTTC. Its translation: CASSEMGRVINGYTF.

The gene calls are TRBV28 and TRBJ2-1; TRBD1 matches at 7 bases. Trimming at V came to 3 bases and at J to 6 bases, leaving 8 bases not matched to a gene. This CDR3 has 15 residues. The germline V gene encodes CDR1 MDHEN and CDR2 SYDVKM. CDR3 DNA sequence: TGTGCCAGCAGTTTGGGCTCGACAGGGAGCAATGAGCAGTTCTTC. This gives the protein CASSLGSTGSNEQFF.

The chain couples TRBV27 to TRBJ1-1; D is unresolved. With 2 bases removed from V and 2 bases from J, the gap between germline ends came to 6 bases. Per germline, CDR1 MNHEY and CDR2 SMNVEV (reference sequence). This CDR3 spans 13 amino acids. The CDR3 protein is CASSLVPNTEAFF. As DNA, the CDR3 is TGTGCCAGCAGTTTAGTCCCAAACACTGAAGCTTTCTTT.

The genes are TRBV27 and TRBJ2-7; 7 nucleotides match TRBD1. Unmatched junction bases numbered 4, after V lost 6 bases and J lost 2 bases. The CDR3 has 13 amino acids. In germline, CDR1 is MNHEY, CDR2 SMNVEV (reference sequence). The CDR3 DNA reads as TGTGCCAGCAGGAGACAGGGAGCCTACGAGCAGTACTTC. Protein: CASRRQGAYEQYF.

This clone was recorded once. The chain uses TRBV6-2 or TRBV6-3 and TRBJ2-5; the D gene is possibly TRBD2 (5 bases). Germline CDR1 and CDR2: MNHEY and SVGEGT. The V and J ends lost 5 bases and 7 bases respectively, with 17 bases between them. The CDR3 consists of 14 residues. CDR3 residues: CASSPPGSWGTQYF. The CDR3 DNA follows: TGTGCCAGCAGTCCCCCGGGATCTTGGGGGACCCAGTACTTC.

This chain uses TRBV19 with TRBJ1-2; 7 bases match TRBD1. Germline V gene lookup returns CDR1 LNHDA and CDR2 SQIVND (reference sequence). Trimming at V came to 2 bases and at J to 2 bases, leaving 5 bases not matched to a gene. The CDR3 consists of 15 residues. Here the CDR3 DNA reads TGTGCCAGTAGTATATGGGACAGCGGGAACTATGGCTACACCTTC. Its protein is CASSIWDSGNYGYTF.

This clone was picked up one time. The chain employs TRBV7-9 and TRBJ2-2; the D gene is possibly TRBD2 (6 bases). Germline V gene lookup returns CDR1 SEHNR and CDR2 FQNEAQ (reference sequence). Between the trimmed V and J ends, which lost 4 bases and 6 bases, there was a span of 15 bases. The CDR3 sequence is 15 residues long. CDR3 nucleotide sequence: TGTGCCAGCAGCTCCCCCGGGAGAAAGGCCGGGGAGCTGTTTTTT. Protein: CASSSPGRKAGELFF.

This clone was seen just once. This rearrangement joins TRBV12-3 or TRBV12-4 to TRBJ2-7; 8 positions match TRBD1. V shed 3 bases and J 3 bases; nucleotides not matched to a gene: 1. CDR3 size: 13 residues. CDR3 sequence (DNA): TGTGCCAGCAGTTTTGGGACAGGCTACGAGCAGTACTTC. This encodes CASSFGTGYEQYF.